Sequencing of this TCR beta chain was carried out in a study of technical replicates of blood from a few donors. Germline-derived CDR1 and CDR2 are SGHTA and FQGTGA. This CDR3 region has 15 residues. The J segment lost 5 bases and the V segment lost 1 base, leaving 7 bases of the junction unmatched. The assay was immunoSEQ multiplex PCR, and TCRdb's table has in-frame clones only and misses some. The data contain just over 75,000 clones, 93% of them singletons. Sequenced input: T cells isolated from PBMCs. The chain is built from TRBV7-3 and TRBJ2-7; 8 nucleotides line up with TRBD1. The TCR was taken from a human donor in good health. The CDR3 loop is CASSLKARGLDEQYF. In nucleotides, the CDR3 is TGTGCCAGCAGCTTAAAAGCCAGGGGGCTGGACGAGCAGTACTTC. Looking up the rest from reference TRBV7-3 and TRBJ2-7 gives the full variable domain: GAGVSQTPSNKVTEKGKYVELRCDPISGHTALYWYRQSLGQGPEFLIYFQGTGAADDSGLPNDRFFAVRPEGSVSTLKIQRTERGDSAVYLCASSLKARGLDEQYFGPGTRLTVT.